This TCR beta chain emerged from a study of shared clonotypes between healthy human individuals. On the study more broadly: Aged 18 to 49, the donors were a couple of women and a few men. The study used three CD4 naive, three CD4 memory, two CD8 naive and one CD8 memory plate per donor. The study's findings and limits: Clonotypes shared by all four sorted-subset donors had higher generation probabilities than non-shared clonotypes.

TCRdb's table, derived via immunoSEQ multiplex PCR, lists solely in-frame clones and lacks some. The table has some 1 million clones, under 80% seen once; the top ten hold approximately 1.5%. As for this clone: The target antigen is unknown. A far larger clone is one base from this, pointing to a likely read error.

The V end was cut by 3 bases, the J end by 7 bases, with 15 bases between. Looked up from germline, CDR1 is GTSNPN and CDR2 is SVGIG (reference sequence). The CDR3 spans 13 residues. The sequenced sample was memory CD4+ T cells sorted from blood. As to subset: CD45RA-negative fraction. The sequence was obtained from a man younger than 35 in good health. V and J are TRBV30 and TRBJ2-5; D gene uncertain. CDR3 protein: CAWSTRGAGTQYF. DNA for the CDR3: TGTGCCTGGAGCACCCGCGGAGCAGGGACCCAGTACTTC.